A selection of T cell receptor beta chains follows, all from one sample in a study of TIL therapy for anti-PD-1-resistant metastatic lung cancer. Assay: immunoSEQ multiplex PCR; the TCRdb copy retains only in-frame clones and omits some. This table has about 32,000 clones, roughly 69% appearing once. The input for sequencing was blood, taken at baseline. The receptors derive from a woman aged 25-85 years with non-small cell lung cancer. CDR3s include the opening cysteine and the closing phenylalanine or tryptophan. A D gene is named only where the DNA matches it firmly. Clone size is not always given. Where it is, it says once, few, many or a class for expanded clones.

clone size	V gene	D gene	J gene	CDR3 protein	CDR3 DNA
.	TRBV27	.	TRBJ2-2	CASSLRGGTGELFF	TGTGCCAGCAGTTTACGAGGGGGCACCGGGGAGCTGTTTTTT
.	TRBV19	.	TRBJ2-3	CASSQLGRDTQYF	TGTGCCAGTAGTCAACTAGGGAGAGATACGCAGTATTTT
.	TRBV14	.	TRBJ2-3	CASSLTPWDTQYF	TGTGCCAGCAGCCTGACTCCCTGGGATACGCAGTATTTT
.	TRBV2	TRBD2	TRBJ2-7	CASTLAGGYEQYF	TGTGCCAGCACGCTAGCGGGAGGCTACGAGCAGTACTTC
.	TRBV19	.	TRBJ2-5	CASSVRETQYF	TGTGCCAGTAGTGTTCGGGAGACCCAGTACTTC
.	TRBV28	TRBD1	TRBJ1-5	CASSGGQGGNYSNQPQHF	TGTGCCAGCAGTGGGGGACAGGGGGGGAATTATAGCAATCAGCCTCAGCATTTT
once	TRBV21-1	.	TRBJ2-3	CASSIAGGELGTDTQYF	TGTGCCAGCAGCATAGCGGGAGGGGAATTGGGAACAGATACGCAGTATTTT
few	TRBV14	TRBD1	TRBJ2-3	CASSTSQGIGTDTQYF	TGTGCCAGCAGCACATCACAGGGGATCGGCACAGATACGCAGTATTTT
.	TRBV6-1	TRBD1	TRBJ1-1	CASTEGQGLTEAFF	TGTGCCAGCACCGAAGGACAGGGTCTGACTGAAGCTTTCTTT
.	TRBV4-1	.	TRBJ2-7	CASSQDRGRERQYF	TGCGCCAGCAGCCAAGACAGGGGCCGGGAACGGCAGTACTTC
.	TRBV27	TRBD2	TRBJ2-5	CASGPGTKASETQYF	TGTGCCAGCGGCCCCGGGACTAAGGCATCCGAGACCCAGTACTTC
.	TRBV19	TRBD1	TRBJ2-3	CASSIFRDRGTDTQYF	TGTGCCAGTAGTATTTTCCGGGACAGGGGTACAGATACGCAGTATTTT
.	TRBV6-1	.	TRBJ2-7	CASSEAYEQYF	TGTGCCAGCAGTGAAGCCTACGAGCAGTACTTC
.	TRBV25-1	.	TRBJ1-5	CASSEKDQPQHF	TGTGCCAGCAGTGAGAAGGATCAGCCCCAGCATTTT
.	TRBV2	.	TRBJ2-5	CASSYGRQETQYF	TGTGCCAGCAGTTATGGACGCCAAGAGACCCAGTACTTC
.	TRBV14	.	TRBJ1-1	CASSQNIKQGIQGAFF	TGTGCCAGCAGCCAAAATATAAAACAGGGTATTCAAGGAGCTTTCTTT
.	TRBV6-5	.	TRBJ2-7	CASSYQTTTYEQYF	TGTGCCAGCAGTTACCAAACGACTACCTACGAGCAGTACTTC
few	TRBV4-1	.	TRBJ2-5	CASSPSGGGETQYF	TGCGCCAGCAGCCCTAGCGGAGGGGGAGAGACCCAGTACTTC
.	TRBV7-6	.	TRBJ2-1	CASSHDSENEQFF	TGTGCCAGCAGCCACGATAGCGAGAATGAGCAGTTCTTC
.	TRBV10-1	TRBD2	TRBJ2-1	CASSEWGLAGYNEQFF	TGCGCCAGCAGTGAGTGGGGACTAGCGGGTTACAATGAGCAGTTCTTC
.	TRBV2	TRBD1	TRBJ2-1	CASRLRTGQNEQFF	TGTGCCAGCAGATTGAGGACAGGCCAGAATGAGCAGTTCTTC
.	TRBV19	TRBD1	TRBJ1-5	CASSTLGGPMNQPQHF	TGTGCCAGTAGTACCCTAGGGGGCCCGATGAATCAGCCCCAGCATTTT
once	TRBV11-1	TRBD2	TRBJ2-1	CASSLAGGLQKQFF	TGTGCCAGCTCCTTAGCGGGAGGGCTGCAAAAGCAGTTCTTC
.	TRBV5-1	.	TRBJ2-3	CASSLEGLTDTQYF	TGCGCCAGCAGCTTGGAGGGTCTGACAGATACGCAGTATTTT
few	TRBV30	.	TRBJ1-1	CAWSIGGEAFF	TGTGCCTGGAGTATTGGGGGTGAAGCTTTCTTT
.	TRBV7-9	TRBD2	TRBJ2-5	CASSLVGGRVETQYF	TGTGCCAGCAGCTTAGTGGGCGGGAGAGTCGAGACCCAGTACTTC
few	TRBV10-2	.	TRBJ2-1	CASRTLNEQFF	TGCGCCAGCAGGACCCTCAATGAGCAGTTCTTC
few	TRBV27	.	TRBJ2-7	CASGLQAYEQYF	TGTGCCAGCGGTTTGCAAGCCTACGAGCAGTACTTC
.	TRBV6-6	.	TRBJ2-3	CASSSGGSTDTQYF	TGTGCCAGCAGTTCGGGTGGGAGCACAGATACGCAGTATTTT